The source of this T cell receptor (beta chain) is a study of blood T cell repertoires in COVID-19. The data were produced by immunoSEQ multiplex PCR, yet TCRdb's version contains in-frame clones alone and is incomplete. The sample contains under 80,000 clones, more than 80% of which appear only once. The CDR3 runs to 14 residues. After removal of 4 bases from V and 8 bases from J, the junction contained 11 bases not matched to a gene. Germline CDR1 and CDR2: GTSNPN and SVGIG (reference sequence). The chain recombines TRBV30 with TRBJ2-1, with 7 bases identical to TRBD2. The TCR comes from a woman of 80 years or more with active or convalescent COVID-19. The sequenced sample was peripheral blood. The CDR3 DNA reads as TGTGCCTGGACCTATCGGGGGGTGGGGGATGAGCAGTTCTTC. Protein product: CAWTYRGVGDEQFF.